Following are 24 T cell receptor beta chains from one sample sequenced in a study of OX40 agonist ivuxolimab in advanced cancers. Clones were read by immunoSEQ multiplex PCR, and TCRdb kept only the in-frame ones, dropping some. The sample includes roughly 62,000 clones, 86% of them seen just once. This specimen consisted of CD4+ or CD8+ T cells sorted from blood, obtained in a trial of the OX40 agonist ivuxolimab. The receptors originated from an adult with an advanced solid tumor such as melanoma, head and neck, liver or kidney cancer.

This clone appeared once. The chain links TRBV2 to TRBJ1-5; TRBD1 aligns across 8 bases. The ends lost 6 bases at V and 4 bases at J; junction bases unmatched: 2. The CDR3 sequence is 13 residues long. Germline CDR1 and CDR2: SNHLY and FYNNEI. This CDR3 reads CASSGTGNQPQHF. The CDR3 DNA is TGTGCCAGCAGCGGGACAGGTAATCAGCCCCAGCATTTT. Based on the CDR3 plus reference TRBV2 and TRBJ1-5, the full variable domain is EPEVTQTPSHQVTQMGQEVILRCVPISNHLYFYWYRQILGQKVEFLVSFYNNEISEKSEIFDDQFSVERPDGSNFTLKIRSTKLEDSAMYFCASSGTGNQPQHFGDGTRLSIL.

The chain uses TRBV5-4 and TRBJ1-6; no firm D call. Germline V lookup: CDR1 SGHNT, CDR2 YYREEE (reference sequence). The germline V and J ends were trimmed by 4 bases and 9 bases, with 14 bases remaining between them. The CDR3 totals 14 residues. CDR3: CASSVRSFSSPLHF. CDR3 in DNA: TGTGCCAGCAGCGTCAGGTCCTTTAGTTCACCCCTCCACTTT.

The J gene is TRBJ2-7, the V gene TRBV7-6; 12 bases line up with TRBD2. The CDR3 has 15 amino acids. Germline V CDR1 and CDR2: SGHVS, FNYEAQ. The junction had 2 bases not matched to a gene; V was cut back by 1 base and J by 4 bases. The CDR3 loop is CASSLELAGGYEQYF. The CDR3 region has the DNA TGTGCCAGCAGCTTAGAACTAGCGGGGGGATACGAGCAGTACTTC.

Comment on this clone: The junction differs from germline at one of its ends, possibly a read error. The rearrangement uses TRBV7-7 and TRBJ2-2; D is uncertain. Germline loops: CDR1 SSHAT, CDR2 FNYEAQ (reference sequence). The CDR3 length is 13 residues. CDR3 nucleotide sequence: TGTGCTAGCAGCTTAGATAACACCGGGGAGCTGTTTTTT. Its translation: CASSLDNTGELFF.

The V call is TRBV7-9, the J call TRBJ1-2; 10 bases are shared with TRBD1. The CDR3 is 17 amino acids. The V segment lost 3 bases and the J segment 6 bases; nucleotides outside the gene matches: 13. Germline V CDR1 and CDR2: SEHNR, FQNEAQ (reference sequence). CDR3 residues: CASSFYGTGARNDGYTF. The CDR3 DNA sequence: TGTGCCAGCAGCTTTTATGGGACAGGGGCCCGTAATGATGGCTACACCTTC.

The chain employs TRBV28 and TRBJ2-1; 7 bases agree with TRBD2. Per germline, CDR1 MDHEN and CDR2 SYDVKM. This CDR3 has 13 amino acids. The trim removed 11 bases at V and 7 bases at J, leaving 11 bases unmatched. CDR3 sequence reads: CAGGSGVENEQFF. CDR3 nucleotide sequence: TGTGCCGGCGGGAGCGGGGTCGAAAATGAGCAGTTCTTC.

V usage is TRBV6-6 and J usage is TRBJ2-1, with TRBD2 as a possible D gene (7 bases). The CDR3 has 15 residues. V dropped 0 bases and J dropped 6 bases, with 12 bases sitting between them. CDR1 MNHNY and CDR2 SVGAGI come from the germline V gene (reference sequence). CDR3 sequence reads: CASSYSGGGPNEQFF. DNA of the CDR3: TGTGCCAGCAGTTACTCTGGGGGGGGCCCCAATGAGCAGTTCTTC.

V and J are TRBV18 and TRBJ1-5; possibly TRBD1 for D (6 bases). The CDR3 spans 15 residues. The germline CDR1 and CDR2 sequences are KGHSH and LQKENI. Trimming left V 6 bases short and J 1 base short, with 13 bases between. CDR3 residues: CASSPDSSSNQPQHF. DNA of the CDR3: TGTGCCAGCTCGCCGGACAGCTCCAGCAATCAGCCCCAGCATTTT.

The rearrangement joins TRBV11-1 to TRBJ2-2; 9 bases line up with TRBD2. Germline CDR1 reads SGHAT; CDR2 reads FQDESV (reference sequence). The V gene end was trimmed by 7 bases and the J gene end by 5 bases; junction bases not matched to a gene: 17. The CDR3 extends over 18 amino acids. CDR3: CASTPGASGDLGTGELFF. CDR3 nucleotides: TGTGCCAGCACTCCGGGAGCTAGCGGGGATTTGGGGACCGGGGAGCTGTTTTTT.

DNA for the CDR3: TGTGCAAGTCGACGGCCCTCCTACGAGCAGTACTTC. It specifies CASRRPSYEQYF. The chain employs TRBV12-2 and TRBJ2-7. TRBV12-2 is classified as a pseudogene. The CDR3 runs 12 residues.

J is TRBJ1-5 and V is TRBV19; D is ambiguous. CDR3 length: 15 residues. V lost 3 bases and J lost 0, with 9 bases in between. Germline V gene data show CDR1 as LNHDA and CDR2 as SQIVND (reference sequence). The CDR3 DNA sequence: TGTGCCAGTAGTATTGTCTGGGATAGCAATCAGCCCCAGCATTTT. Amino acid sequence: CASSIVWDSNQPQHF.

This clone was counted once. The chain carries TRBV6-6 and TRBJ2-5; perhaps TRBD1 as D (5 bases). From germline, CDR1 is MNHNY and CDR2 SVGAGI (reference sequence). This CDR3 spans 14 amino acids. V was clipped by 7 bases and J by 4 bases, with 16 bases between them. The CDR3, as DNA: TGTGCCAGCACGTCTCCAGGGATAGGAGAGACCCAGTACTTC. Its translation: CASTSPGIGETQYF.

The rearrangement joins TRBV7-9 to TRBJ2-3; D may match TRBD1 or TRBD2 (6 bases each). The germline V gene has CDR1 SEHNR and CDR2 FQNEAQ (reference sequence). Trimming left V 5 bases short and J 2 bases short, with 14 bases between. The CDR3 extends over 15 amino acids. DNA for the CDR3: TGTGCCAGCAGCCTGGACGGGGGCCCCACAGATACGCAGTATTTT. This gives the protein CASSLDGGPTDTQYF.

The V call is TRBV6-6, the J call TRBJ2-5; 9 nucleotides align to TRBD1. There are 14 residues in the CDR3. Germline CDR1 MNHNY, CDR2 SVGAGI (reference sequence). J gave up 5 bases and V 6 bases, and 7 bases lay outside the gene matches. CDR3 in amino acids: CASRRDRERETQYF. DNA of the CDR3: TGTGCCAGCAGGAGGGACAGGGAGAGGGAGACCCAGTACTTC.

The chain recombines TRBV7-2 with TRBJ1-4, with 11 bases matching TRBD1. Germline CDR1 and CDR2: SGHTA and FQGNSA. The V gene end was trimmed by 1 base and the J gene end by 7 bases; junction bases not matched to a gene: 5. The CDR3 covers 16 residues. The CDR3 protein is CASSLEQGQGGEKLFF. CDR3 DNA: TGTGCCAGCAGCTTAGAGCAGGGACAGGGGGGTGAAAAACTGTTTTTT.

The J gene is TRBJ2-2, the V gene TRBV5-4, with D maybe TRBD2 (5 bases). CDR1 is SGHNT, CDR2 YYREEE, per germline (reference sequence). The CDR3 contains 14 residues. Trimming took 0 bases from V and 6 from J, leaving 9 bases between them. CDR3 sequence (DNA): TGTGCCAGCAGCTTGGGGCCGAGGGCCGGGGAGCTGTTTTTT. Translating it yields CASSLGPRAGELFF.

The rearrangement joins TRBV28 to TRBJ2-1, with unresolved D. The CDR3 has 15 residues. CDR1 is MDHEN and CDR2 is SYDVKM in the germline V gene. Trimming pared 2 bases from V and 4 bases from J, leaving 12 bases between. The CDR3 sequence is CASSLVGSSYNEQFF. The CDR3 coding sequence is TGTGCCAGCAGTTTAGTTGGGTCATCTTACAATGAGCAGTTCTTC.

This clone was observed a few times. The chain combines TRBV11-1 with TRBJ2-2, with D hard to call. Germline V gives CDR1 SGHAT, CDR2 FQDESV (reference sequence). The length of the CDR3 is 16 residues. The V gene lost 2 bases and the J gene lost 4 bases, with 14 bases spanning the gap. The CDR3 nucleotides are TGTGCCAGCAGCTTACTAGGAGACCCGAGCACCGGGGAGCTGTTTTTT. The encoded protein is CASSLLGDPSTGELFF.

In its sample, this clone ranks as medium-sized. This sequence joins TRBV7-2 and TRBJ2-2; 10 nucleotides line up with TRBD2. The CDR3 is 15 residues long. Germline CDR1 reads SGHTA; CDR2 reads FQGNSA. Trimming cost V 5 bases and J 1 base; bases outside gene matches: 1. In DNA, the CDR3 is TGTGCCAGCAGCCGACTAGCGGGGAACACCGGGGAGCTGTTTTTT. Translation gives CASSRLAGNTGELFF.

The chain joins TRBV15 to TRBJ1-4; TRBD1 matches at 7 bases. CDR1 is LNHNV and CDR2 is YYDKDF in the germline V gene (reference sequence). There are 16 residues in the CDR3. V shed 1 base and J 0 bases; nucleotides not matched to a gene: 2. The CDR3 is CATSRGQGATNEKLFF. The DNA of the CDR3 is TGTGCCACCAGCAGAGGGCAGGGGGCAACTAATGAAAAACTGTTTTTT. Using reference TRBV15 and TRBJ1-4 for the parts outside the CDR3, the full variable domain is DAMVIQNPRYQVTQFGKPVTLSCSQTLNHNVMYWYQQKSSQAPKLLFHYYDKDFNNEADTPDNFQSRRPNTSFCFLDIRSPGLGDTAMYLCATSRGQGATNEKLFFGSGTQLSVL.

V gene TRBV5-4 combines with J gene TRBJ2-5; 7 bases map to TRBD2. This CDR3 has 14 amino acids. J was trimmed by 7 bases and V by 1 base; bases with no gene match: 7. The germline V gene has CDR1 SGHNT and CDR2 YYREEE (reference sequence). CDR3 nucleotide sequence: TGTGCCAGCAGCTTGCGGGCGGGGGAAGGGACCCAGTACTTC. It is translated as CASSLRAGEGTQYF.

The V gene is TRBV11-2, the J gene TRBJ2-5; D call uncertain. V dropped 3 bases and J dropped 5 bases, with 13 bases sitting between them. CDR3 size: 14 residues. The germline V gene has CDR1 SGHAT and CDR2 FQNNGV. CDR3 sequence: CASSFGTTGETQYF. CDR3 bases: TGTGCCAGCAGCTTCGGAACCACTGGGGAGACCCAGTACTTC.

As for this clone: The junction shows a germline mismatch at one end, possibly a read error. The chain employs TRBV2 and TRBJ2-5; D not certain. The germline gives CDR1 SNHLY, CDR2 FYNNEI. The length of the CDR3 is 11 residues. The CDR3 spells CASSYQEAQYF. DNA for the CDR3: TGTGCCAGCAGTTACCAAGAGGCCCAGTACTTC.

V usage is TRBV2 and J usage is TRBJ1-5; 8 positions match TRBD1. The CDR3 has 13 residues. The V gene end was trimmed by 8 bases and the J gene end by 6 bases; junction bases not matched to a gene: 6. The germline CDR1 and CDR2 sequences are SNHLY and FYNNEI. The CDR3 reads CASLTGGGQPQHF. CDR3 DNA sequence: TGTGCCAGCCTAACAGGGGGTGGTCAGCCCCAGCATTTT.